These 21 T cell receptor beta chains share one sample of origin, sequenced in a study of spatial heterogeneity in lung cancer. TCRdb reprocessed the 5' RACE reads via MiXCR and lists one record per CDR3 protein. The sample yields about 19,000 distinct CDR3 sequences, 10% seen once. Stated time point: blood at routine non-recurrence follow-up after resection. This specimen consisted of PBMCs, obtained at follow-up. These receptors originate from a female donor with early-stage non-small cell lung cancer.

A few counts support this clonotype. The chain couples TRBV12-3 or TRBV12-4 to TRBJ1-2, with a tentative D call TRBD1 (5 bases). This CDR3 is 15 amino acids long. Trimming cost V 7 bases and J 8 bases, with 23 bases left between them. DNA for the CDR3: TGTGCCAGCACAACTCTGACTGGGACCCTAGGGGGCTACACCTTC. This gives the protein CASTTLTGTLGGYTF.

This clonotype was counted ten times or more. This rearrangement joins TRBV7-2 to TRBJ1-3; D call uncertain. The germline V and J ends were trimmed by 5 bases and 3 bases, with 14 bases remaining between them. This CDR3 comprises 15 residues. Germline-derived CDR1 and CDR2 are SGHTA and FQGNSA. CDR3 sequence (DNA): TGTGCCAGCAGCCAGAGGGAGTTAATTGGAAACACCATATATTTT. This gives the protein CASSQRELIGNTIYF.

This clonotype was seen ten or more times. The chain is built from TRBV6-5 and TRBJ2-3; 7 bases are a match to TRBD1. Germline V gives CDR1 MNHEY, CDR2 SVGAGI. The trim removed 0 bases at V and 5 bases at J, leaving 5 bases unmatched. This CDR3 is 15 amino acids long. The CDR3 reads CASSYSRQGGDTQYF. CDR3 DNA: TGTGCCAGCAGTTACTCGAGACAGGGCGGAGATACGCAGTATTTT.

Relative to its sample, this clonotype is medium-sized (0.01 to 0.1%). The J gene is TRBJ2-7, the V gene TRBV4-3; possibly TRBD1 or TRBD2 for D (5 bases each). Germline V lookup: CDR1 LGHNA, CDR2 YSLEER. V was pared by 4 bases and J by 1 base, with 17 bases between. There are 16 residues in the CDR3. CDR3 DNA: TGCGCCAGCAGCCCTTTCCGGGACGGCTATTCCTACGAGCAGTACTTC. This gives the protein CASSPFRDGYSYEQYF.

This clonotype has a count of ten or more. This chain links TRBV6-5 with TRBJ2-5; D remains unclear. The V gene's germline CDR1 is MNHEY and CDR2 SVGAGI. The CDR3 runs to 13 residues. V was cut by 2 bases and J by 5 bases, with 9 bases left in between. The CDR3 is CASSYQPSETQYF. For the CDR3, the DNA is TGTGCCAGCAGTTACCAGCCGAGTGAGACCCAGTACTTC.

In its sample, this clonotype was seen many times. The genes are TRBV2 and TRBJ2-1; tentatively, D is TRBD2 (5 bases). CDR1 and CDR2 from the germline V gene are SNHLY and FYNNEI. The CDR3 totals 14 residues. Trimming left V 2 bases short and J 5 bases short, with 10 bases between. CDR3 sequence: CASSEWRVHNEQFF. CDR3 DNA: TGTGCCAGCAGTGAATGGCGGGTCCACAATGAGCAGTTCTTC. The full variable domain, completed using reference TRBV2 and TRBJ2-1, is EPEVTQTPSHQVTQMGQEVILRCVPISNHLYFYWYRQILGQKVEFLVSFYNNEISEKSEIFDDQFSVERPDGSNFTLKIRSTKLEDSAMYFCASSEWRVHNEQFFGPGTRLTVL.

At least ten counts were recorded for this clonotype. The V call is TRBV19, the J call TRBJ1-5; D uncertain. CDR3 length equals 14 residues. The V end was cut by 6 bases, the J end by 3 bases, with 12 bases between. Germline V gene sequence: CDR1 LNHDA, CDR2 SQIVND (reference sequence). In DNA form, the CDR3 reads TGTGCCAGTAGCATACTCGCGAACAATCAGCCCCAGCATTTT. It yields the protein CASSILANNQPQHF.

This clonotype appeared a single time. At one of its ends the junction is not consistent with the germline gene, which may arise from a read error. The J gene is TRBJ2-1, the V gene TRBV7-8, with unresolved D. There are 13 residues in the CDR3. From germline, CDR1 is SGHVS and CDR2 FQNEAQ. The CDR3 protein is CASSRAQYNEQIF. The CDR3 DNA reads as TGTGCCAGCAGCCGTGCACAGTACAATGAGCAGATCTTC.

In the case of this clonotype: A much larger clone differs from this one at a single base, so this may be a read error. The chain combines TRBV3-1 with TRBJ2-1; D is perhaps TRBD1 (5 bases). The CDR3 runs to 14 residues. The germline CDR1 and CDR2 sequences are LGHDT and YNNKEL (reference sequence). Between the trimmed V and J ends, which lost 3 bases and 9 bases, there was a span of 15 bases. The CDR3 is CASSQGLAHTEQFF. The CDR3 region has the DNA TGTGCCAGCAGCCAGGGGCTGGCTCATACTGAGCAGTTCTTC.

This clonotype was seen repeatedly, ten times or more. The V call is TRBV12-3 or TRBV12-4, the J call TRBJ2-2; the D call may be TRBD1 or TRBD2 (5 bases each). Trimming cost V 2 bases and J 3 bases, with 10 bases left between them. This CDR3 contains 15 residues. The CDR3 is CASSLWQGDTGELFF. In nucleotides, the CDR3 is TGTGCCAGCAGTTTATGGCAGGGAGACACCGGGGAGCTGTTTTTT.

The chain recombines TRBV28 with TRBJ1-1, with no clear D. Germline CDR1 is MDHEN and CDR2 is SYDVKM. The V end lost 8 bases, the J end lost 3 bases, and 16 bases lay between the germline ends. There are 14 residues in the CDR3. CDR3 sequence (DNA): TGTGCCAGCCGACGGGGTACGGGCGACACTGAAGCTTTCTTT. Translating gives CASRRGTGDTEAFF.

This clonotype was found many times. J is TRBJ2-2 and V is TRBV18; D is undetermined. V was cut by 2 bases and J by 5 bases, with 3 bases left in between. The CDR3 loop spans 12 amino acids. The germline V gene has CDR1 KGHSH and CDR2 LQKENI. CDR3 residues: CASSPSTGELFF. Here the CDR3 DNA reads TGTGCCAGCTCACCATCGACCGGGGAGCTGTTTTTT. The whole variable domain, remainder taken from reference TRBV18 and TRBJ2-2, is NAGVMQNPRHLVRRRGQEARLRCSPMKGHSHVYWYRQLPEEGLKFMVYLQKENIIDESGMPKERFSAEFPKEGPSILRIQQVVRGDSAAYFCASSPSTGELFFGEGSRLTVL.

The table lists this clonotype with many counts. This CDR3 is CAISAREGAYEQYF. The CDR3 region has the DNA TGTGCCATCAGTGCTCGGGAGGGTGCCTACGAGCAGTACTTC. The rearrangement joins TRBV10-3 to TRBJ2-7, with 8 bases aligning to TRBD2. The junction had 4 bases not matched to a gene; V was cut back by 4 bases and J by 2 bases. Looked up from germline, CDR1 is ENHRY and CDR2 is SYGVKD. The CDR3 has 14 amino acids.

This clonotype was seen many times. This chain links TRBV5-1 with TRBJ2-1, with TRBD2 identical over 9 bases. The length of the CDR3 is 18 residues. The ends lost 4 bases at V and 1 base at J; junction bases unmatched: 12. Germline V lookup: CDR1 SGHRS, CDR2 YFSETQ. In nucleotides, the CDR3 is TGCGCCAGCAGCATGGCCGCTAGCGGGGTCGGTTCCTACAATGAGCAGTTCTTC. It specifies CASSMAASGVGSYNEQFF.

This clonotype has ten or more counts. The chain links TRBV5-1 to TRBJ2-7; 8 bases fit TRBD2. The CDR3 contains 14 residues. With 3 bases clipped from V and 5 bases from J, the junction kept 7 bases outside the gene matches. Germline CDR1 and CDR2: SGHRS and YFSETQ. The CDR3 DNA reads as TGCGCCAGCAGCTCCGGGACTAGTATCCACGAGCAGTACTTC. This gives the protein CASSSGTSIHEQYF.

A remark on this clonotype: Since no conserved phenylalanine or tryptophan closes the CDR3, a read error is the likely cause. The genes are TRBV7-2 and TRBJ1-5; D might be TRBD1 (6 bases). Trimming pared 11 bases from V and 7 bases from J, leaving 18 bases between. Germline assignment: CDR1 SGHTA and CDR2 FQGNSA. The CDR3 has 13 amino acids. This CDR3 is CASGRQARQPQHS. The DNA of the CDR3 is TGTGCCTCAGGGCGACAGGCGAGGCAGCCCCAGCATTCT.

This clonotype has ten or more counts. The chain recombines TRBV29-1 with TRBJ2-7; tentative D call: TRBD1 (6 bases). Germline V gene lookup returns CDR1 SQVTM and CDR2 ANQGSEA. Deletions cut 4 bases from V and 2 bases from J, with 9 bases between. The CDR3 has 12 amino acids. The CDR3, as DNA: TGCAGCGTTGTGAAGGGGGCCTACGAGCAGTACTTC. Translation: CSVVKGAYEQYF.

This clonotype has a count of ten or more. This chain joins TRBV12-3 or TRBV12-4 and TRBJ2-2; no clear D gene. This CDR3 region has 16 residues. V shed 1 base and J shed 6 bases, with 15 bases lying between them. The CDR3, as DNA: TGTGCCAGCAGTTTAGTCGTCTGGCTCCGCCCCGGGGAGCTGTTTTTT. As protein: CASSLVVWLRPGELFF.

This clonotype was observed at least ten times. The V call is TRBV6-1, the J call TRBJ1-6; D might be TRBD1 (6 bases). The CDR3 covers 20 residues. The V end lost 9 bases, the J end lost 3 bases, and 30 bases lay between the germline ends. Germline assignment: CDR1 MNHNS and CDR2 SASEGT. The CDR3 sequence is CARVKSETGSITLYNSPLHF. The CDR3 nucleotides are TGTGCCAGAGTGAAATCGGAGACAGGATCGATTACTCTCTATAATTCACCCCTCCACTTT.

The genes are TRBV5-1 and TRBJ2-3; TRBD1 matches at 8 bases. The CDR3 has 19 residues. The germline V gene has CDR1 SGHRS and CDR2 YFSETQ. The ends lost 1 base at V and 4 bases at J; junction bases unmatched: 17. The CDR3 DNA sequence: TGCGCCAGCAGCTTGCACCGGGACAGGACCCACCGGGGAGCAGATACGCAGTATTTT. Its translation: CASSLHRDRTHRGADTQYF.

The table lists this clonotype with many counts. The V gene is TRBV18, the J gene TRBJ1-1, with 7 bases lining up with TRBD1. V was pared by 3 bases and J by 5 bases, with 9 bases of the junction left unmatched. The CDR3 has 15 residues. CDR1 and CDR2 from the germline V gene are KGHSH and LQKENI. The CDR3 DNA follows: TGTGCCAGCTCACCCCGGACAGGCGAAGGGACTGAAGCTTTCTTT. Translated, it gives CASSPRTGEGTEAFF.